Below are 14 T cell receptor beta chains sequenced from a single sample in a study of blood T cell repertoires in COVID-19. Measured with immunoSEQ multiplex PCR; TCRdb has only the in-frame clones, and not every one. Of 95,000 to 120,000 clones in the sample, roughly 84% were seen once. The sequenced sample consisted of peripheral blood. The receptors here all came from a middle-aged woman with acute or convalescent COVID-19.

The CDR3 DNA sequence: TGCGCCAGCAGTGCAAGAGGAACCAGCACAGATACGCAGTATTTT. Translated: CASSARGTSTDTQYF. The chain couples TRBV10-2 to TRBJ2-3; D is unclear. CDR1 and CDR2 (germline): WSHSY, SAAADI. CDR3 length equals 15 residues. Between the trimmed V and J ends, which lost 4 bases and 0 bases, there was a span of 11 bases.

Here the CDR3 reads CASSPRLAEYTGELFF. The CDR3 coding sequence is TGTGCCAGCTCACCCAGACTAGCGGAGTACACCGGGGAGCTGTTTTTT. The chain links TRBV18 to TRBJ2-2; TRBD2 agrees at 9 bases. J gave up 3 bases and V 3 bases, and 5 bases lay outside the gene matches. From germline, CDR1 is KGHSH and CDR2 LQKENI. The CDR3 has 16 amino acids.

This clone was observed a handful of times. This chain connects TRBV14 to TRBJ2-3; 11 bases are a match to TRBD2. Trimming removed 1 base from V and 0 bases from J; junction bases left unmatched: 24. In germline, CDR1 is SGHDN, CDR2 FVKESK. The CDR3 loop spans 24 amino acids. CDR3 nucleotides: TGTGCCAGCAGCCAAGTAGAGCGAGGAAAACAGGTATTGTTAGCGGGGGGGAGCACAGATACGCAGTATTTT. Translated, it gives CASSQVERGKQVLLAGGSTDTQYF. The entire variable domain, with the rest obtained from reference TRBV14 and TRBJ2-3, is as follows: EAGVTQFPSHSVIEKGQTVTLRCDPISGHDNLYWYRRVMGKEIKFLLHFVKESKQDESGMPNNRFLAERTGGTYSTLKVQPAELEDSGVYFCASSQVERGKQVLLAGGSTDTQYFGPGTRLTVL.

In this sample, this clone turned up a few times. The genes are TRBV7-8 and TRBJ2-6; perhaps TRBD2 as D (5 bases). Deletions cut 2 bases from V and 2 bases from J, with 7 bases between. CDR3 length equals 15 residues. In germline, CDR1 is SGHVS, CDR2 FQNEAQ. CDR3 residues: CASSLWEPGANVLTF. The CDR3 coding sequence is TGTGCCAGCAGCTTATGGGAGCCTGGGGCCAACGTCCTGACTTTC.

The chain combines TRBV6-5 with TRBJ1-1, with 9 nucleotides matching TRBD1. Looked up from germline, CDR1 is MNHEY and CDR2 is SVGAGI. Trimming at V came to 6 bases and at J to 0 bases, leaving 5 bases not matched to a gene. The CDR3 runs to 15 residues. CDR3 region: CASRRDRVMNTEAFF. CDR3 in DNA: TGTGCCAGCAGAAGGGACAGGGTAATGAACACTGAAGCTTTCTTT.

The rearrangement links TRBV7-8 to TRBJ2-7; D is possibly TRBD2 (7 bases). The V gene's germline CDR1 is SGHVS and CDR2 FQNEAQ. Trimming removed 5 bases at V and 4 bases at J, with 15 bases between. CDR3 size: 14 residues. The CDR3 DNA reads as TGTGCCAGCAGCATGATACGGGGGGCTTACGAGCAGTACTTC. This codes for CASSMIRGAYEQYF.

The chain has TRBV7-2 and TRBJ1-2, with a tentative D call TRBD1 (6 bases). Trimming shortened V by 3 bases and J by 4 bases, and 12 bases separated the two germline ends. CDR1 and CDR2 from the germline V gene are SGHTA and FQGNSA. The CDR3 is 14 residues long. CDR3 protein: CASSLSTGSYGYTF. The CDR3, as DNA: TGTGCCAGCAGCTTGAGCACAGGGAGCTATGGCTACACCTTC.

The chain couples TRBV5-1 to TRBJ2-2, with 7 bases matching TRBD1. Germline CDR1 SGHRS, CDR2 YFSETQ. J was trimmed by 2 bases and V by 7 bases; bases with no gene match: 2. This CDR3 is 13 amino acids long. The CDR3 is CASEGANTGELFF. The CDR3 nucleotides read TGCGCCAGCGAGGGGGCTAACACCGGGGAGCTGTTTTTT.

This clone was counted a single time. The J gene is TRBJ2-3, the V gene TRBV11-2; D gene ambiguous. V lost 5 bases and J lost 6, with 18 bases in between. CDR3 length equals 15 residues. Looked up from germline, CDR1 is SGHAT and CDR2 is FQNNGV. The CDR3 sequence: CASSLADARSDTQYF. The CDR3 DNA is TGTGCCAGCAGCCTCGCGGATGCGAGGTCGGATACGCAGTATTTT. Full variable domain (outside the CDR3, taken from reference TRBV11-2 and TRBJ2-3): EAGVAQSPRYKIIEKRQSVAFWCNPISGHATLYWYQQILGQGPKLLIQFQNNGVVDDSQLPKDRFSAERLKGVDSTLKIQPAKLEDSAVYLCASSLADARSDTQYFGPGTRLTVL.

The chain carries TRBV18 and TRBJ1-3; the D gene is possibly TRBD1 (5 bases). Germline loops: CDR1 KGHSH, CDR2 LQKENI. This CDR3 has 13 residues. Trimming pared 4 bases from V and 3 bases from J, leaving 7 bases between. The chain's CDR3 is CASSQGDGNTIYF. The CDR3 bases are TGTGCCAGCTCACAAGGGGATGGAAACACCATATATTTT.

This clone was detected once. This chain joins TRBV18 and TRBJ2-2; D is possibly TRBD1 (5 bases). Trimming took 2 bases from V and 1 from J, leaving 8 bases between them. CDR3 length equals 15 residues. Germline CDR1 is KGHSH and CDR2 is LQKENI. DNA for the CDR3: TGTGCCAGCTCACCAATACAGGAGAACACCGGGGAGCTGTTTTTT. It encodes CASSPIQENTGELFF.

This clone was seen only a few times. The gene calls are TRBV19 and TRBJ2-3; no firm D call. The CDR3 is 15 residues long. V was shortened by 3 bases and J by 1 base, with 11 bases between the two germline ends. CDR1 is LNHDA, CDR2 SQIVND, per germline (reference sequence). The CDR3 spells CASSISLDGTDTQYF. CDR3 sequence (DNA): TGTGCCAGTAGTATTTCCCTAGACGGCACAGATACGCAGTATTTT.

V is TRBV11-2 and J is TRBJ1-2, with 7 positions matching TRBD1. Germline V gene lookup returns CDR1 SGHAT and CDR2 FQNNGV. The V gene end was trimmed by 5 bases and the J gene end by 2 bases; junction bases not matched to a gene: 8. The CDR3 has 15 residues. The CDR3 coding sequence is TGTGCCAGCAGCCGAAGACGGGACAGCAACTATGGCTACACCTTC. Amino acids: CASSRRRDSNYGYTF.

In nucleotides, the CDR3 is TGTGCCAGCAGCCCCTTGCGGGAGACCCAGTACTTC. Translated: CASSPLRETQYF. V and J are TRBV7-2 and TRBJ2-5; no definite D call. V was pared by 5 bases and J by 5 bases, with 9 bases between. The CDR3 extends over 12 amino acids. Germline CDR1 and CDR2: SGHTA and FQGNSA.